This is a list of T cell receptor beta chains from one sample in a study of T cell changes during pregnancy in multiple sclerosis. Some clones are missing from TCRdb's copy, which holds only in-frame ones; the method was immunoSEQ multiplex PCR. The sample holds roughly 79,000 clones, approximately 90% seen once. The specimen comprised CD4+ T cells from peripheral blood mononuclear cells, sampled before pregnancy. These receptors were collected from a female donor with multiple sclerosis, enrolled in a pregnancy study. CDR3s include the opening cysteine and the closing phenylalanine or tryptophan.

CASSLSGGAGGELFF | TRBJ2-2 | TRBV7-7
CASSLGGQGFRNEQFF | TRBJ2-1 | TRBV11-3
CASSNTARTGTGNTIYF | TRBJ1-3 | TRBV5-1
CASSPRDYYEQYF | TRBJ2-7 | TRBV5-1
CASSPRGTPNTEAFF | TRBJ1-1 | TRBV7-2
CAWKVPRTSIYEQYF | TRBJ2-7 | TRBV30
CASSKAGTTPYEQYF | TRBJ2-7 | TRBV5-4
CASSGLAGVQEQFF | TRBJ2-1 | TRBV5-1
CASSQDLRGANGYTF | TRBJ1-2 | TRBV4-1
CASSLSTGPNISYEQYF | TRBJ2-7 | TRBV28